A selection of T cell receptor beta chains follows, all from one sample in a study of blood T cell repertoires in COVID-19. Using immunoSEQ multiplex PCR, the repertoire was profiled, and TCRdb retains in-frame clones only, with some absent. The sample includes about 200,000 clones, around 86% of them seen just once. Sequencing input: peripheral blood. These receptor sequences come from a man between 60 and 75 years old with acute or convalescent COVID-19. Each CDR3 is given with its conserved first and last residue. D genes are given only for firm matches. Clone size is stated in some rows and not others, as once, few, many or a class when expanded.

d_gene	v_gene	abundance	j_gene	CDR3nt	CDR3aa
-	TRBV5-5	-	TRBJ1-3	TGTGCCAGCAGCTTGACGCGTAGCAGCTCTGGAAACACCATATATTTT	CASSLTRSSSGNTIYF
-	TRBV19	-	TRBJ2-4	TGTGCCAGTAGTATCGCCGTGTGGGTTGGACTAGCCAAAAACATTCAGTACTTC	CASSIAVWVGLAKNIQYF
TRBD1	TRBV6-5	-	TRBJ1-2	TGTGCCAGCAGGGGGACAGGGGTGAGGTATGGCTACACCTTC	CASRGTGVRYGYTF
-	TRBV7-2	-	TRBJ1-5	TGTGCCAGCAGCTTGGCGAGGTATAGCAATCAGCCCCAGCATTTT	CASSLARYSNQPQHF
TRBD1	TRBV2	-	TRBJ2-7	TGTGCCAGCAGCGGGACAGGGGGGGCCTACGAGCAGTACTTC	CASSGTGGAYEQYF
-	TRBV11-2	-	TRBJ2-5	TGTGCCAGCAGCCCGGGACTCTCAGAGACCCAGTACTTC	CASSPGLSETQYF
-	TRBV7-9	-	TRBJ1-5	TGTGCCAGCAGCTCAGACACCGCCACCCGGGGTCAGCCCCAGCATTTT	CASSSDTATRGQPQHF
-	TRBV4-3	few	TRBJ1-2	TGCGCCAGCAGCCAAGATCTGGGGGGGCAGAGCTATGGCTACACCTTC	CASSQDLGGQSYGYTF
TRBD2	TRBV7-8	-	TRBJ2-4	TGTGCCAGCAGCCCAGCCAGGACTAGCGGGGGGTTTCAGTACTTC	CASSPARTSGGFQYF
TRBD1	TRBV7-8	-	TRBJ1-1	TGTGCCAGCAGCTTATCAGGGGGAATCCTGAGAGAGGGCACTGAAGCTTTCTTT	CASSLSGGILREGTEAFF
TRBD2	TRBV11-2	-	TRBJ2-5	TGTGCCAGCAGTCCCGGGACTAGCGGGGGGAAACAAGAGACCCAGTACTTC	CASSPGTSGGKQETQYF
TRBD1	TRBV5-4	-	TRBJ1-2	TGTGCCAGCAGACCTGACAGGGATACTGGCTACACCTTC	CASRPDRDTGYTF
TRBD2	TRBV19	-	TRBJ2-5	TGTGCCAGTAGTATAAGACTGGGGGCGGGGGGGCCCAAAGAGACCCAGTACTTC	CASSIRLGAGGPKETQYF
-	TRBV28	once	TRBJ1-6	TGTGCCAGCAGTAGTGCGAATAATTCACCCCTCCACTTT	CASSSANNSPLHF
TRBD1	TRBV7-8	-	TRBJ1-2	TGTGCCAGCAGCTCAAGGGACAGGGGGGGGTATGGCTACACCTTC	CASSSRDRGGYGYTF
-	TRBV5-6	-	TRBJ2-2	TGTGCCAGCAGCTTTCTGGCAGGGACGAACACCGGGGAGCTGTTTTTT	CASSFLAGTNTGELFF
TRBD1	TRBV14	few	TRBJ1-1	TGTGCCAGCAGCCAACCCGGGACAGGGCCTGGTGCTTTCTTT	CASSQPGTGPGAFF
TRBD1	TRBV11-3	-	TRBJ2-7	TGTGCCAGCAGCGCGTCCGGGACAGGGGGTTTCGAGCAGTACTTC	CASSASGTGGFEQYF
TRBD1	TRBV28	-	TRBJ1-1	TGTGCCAGCAGTTTTGCGCCGGGACAGGGAGGGTTCAGTGAAGCTTTCTTT	CASSFAPGQGGFSEAFF
-	TRBV11-2	-	TRBJ2-7	TGTGCCAGCAGCTTTCACAGCTCCTACGAGCAGTACTTC	CASSFHSSYEQYF
TRBD1	TRBV5-1	-	TRBJ2-4	TGCGCCAGCAGCTTGGCCGCGGATGCAGGGGGCGTTCAGTACTTC	CASSLAADAGGVQYF
-	TRBV14	-	TRBJ2-5	TGTGCCAGCAGCCAGCCGGGATCAGAGACCCAGTACTTC	CASSQPGSETQYF
-	TRBV3-1/TRBV3-2	-	TRBJ1-3	TGTGCCAGCAGCCCTTATTTAGGAAACACCATATATTTT	CASSPYLGNTIYF
TRBD2	TRBV4-1	-	TRBJ2-7	TGCGCCAGCAGCCAACAGCGGGGGCGCTTCTACGAGCAGTACTTC	CASSQQRGRFYEQYF
-	TRBV15	-	TRBJ2-4	TGTGCCACCAGCAGGCCTAGCCCAGCCAAAAACATTCAGTACTTC	CATSRPSPAKNIQYF
-	TRBV18	-	TRBJ1-2	TGTGCCAGCTCACCAAGTCAGGAGGGTGGCTACACCTTC	CASSPSQEGGYTF
TRBD1	TRBV6-5	-	TRBJ1-5	TGTGCCAGCAGTCAGACAGGGGGCGGGCAGCCCCAGCATTTT	CASSQTGGGQPQHF
-	TRBV18	-	TRBJ1-2	TGTGCCAGCTCACCACCGAGCCGTCCCCCCTATGGCTACACCTTC	CASSPPSRPPYGYTF
-	TRBV6-5	-	TRBJ2-7	TGTGCCACCAATAGCGCTGGTGGCGCCTACGAGCAGTACTTC	CATNSAGGAYEQYF
TRBD1	TRBV15	-	TRBJ1-2	TGTGCCACCAGCAGAGCCGCGACAGGGGGCTTCGCCTATAACTATGGCTACACCTTC	CATSRAATGGFAYNYGYTF
TRBD1	TRBV18	-	TRBJ1-3	TGTGCCAGCTCACCGACAGGGAGTGGAAACACCATATATTTT	CASSPTGSGNTIYF
TRBD1	TRBV6-6	-	TRBJ2-7	TGTGCCAGCAGTCGGGACAGGACGAGCTCCTACGAGCAGTACTTC	CASSRDRTSSYEQYF
TRBD1	TRBV6-5	-	TRBJ1-4	TGTGCCAGCAGCAAGACAGGGGTCAATGAAAAACTGTTTTTT	CASSKTGVNEKLFF
TRBD1	TRBV7-9	-	TRBJ1-2	TGTGCCAGCACCAGGAACAGGGGGCCTAACTATGGCTACACCTTC	CASTRNRGPNYGYTF
TRBD2	TRBV5-1	-	TRBJ2-3	TGCGCCAGCAGCTTAGCGGGGCCCCTCACAGATACGCAGTATTTT	CASSLAGPLTDTQYF
-	TRBV10-3	-	TRBJ1-3	TGTGCCATCAGTGAGCCAGCTGGAAACACCATATATTTT	CAISEPAGNTIYF
TRBD1	TRBV7-6	-	TRBJ2-5	TGTGCCAGCAGCAGACCGGGACAGGGGGTGGAGACCCAGTACTTC	CASSRPGQGVETQYF
-	TRBV7-5	-	TRBJ2-7	TGTGCCAGAAGCTTAGCGAGTAGCGGGGGGAATGTCTACGAGCAGTACTTC	CARSLASSGGNVYEQYF
-	TRBV6-2/TRBV6-3	-	TRBJ1-3	TGTGCCAGCAGTATGAGTATTAGTGGAAACACCATATATTTT	CASSMSISGNTIYF
TRBD1	TRBV3-1/TRBV3-2	once	TRBJ2-1	TGTGCCAGCAGCCCGGGACAGACCTACAATGAGCAGTTCTTC	CASSPGQTYNEQFF
TRBD1	TRBV11-2	-	TRBJ2-7	TGTGCCAGCAGCTTCGGGACAGGGGGTAAGGAGCAGTACTTC	CASSFGTGGKEQYF
TRBD1	TRBV12-3/TRBV12-4	-	TRBJ1-2	TGTGCCAGCAACCCGACAGGGGGGTATGGCTACACCTTC	CASNPTGGYGYTF
TRBD1	TRBV28	many	TRBJ1-3	TGTGCCAGCAGTACCGGGACAGGGGCCTCTGGAAACACCATATATTTT	CASSTGTGASGNTIYF
-	TRBV19	-	TRBJ1-1	TGTGCCAGTAGTATTGGGAGAAACACTGAAGCTTTCTTT	CASSIGRNTEAFF
-	TRBV28	-	TRBJ2-7	TGTGCCAGCAGGAGCCGGGTGGGGGGTCTAAGCGAGCAGTACTTC	CASRSRVGGLSEQYF
-	TRBV5-1	-	TRBJ2-2	TGCGCCAGCAGCTTGCACAGTGGGAACACCGGGGAGCTGTTTTTT	CASSLHSGNTGELFF
TRBD1	TRBV5-6	-	TRBJ1-1	TGTGCCAGCAGCCCCACAGGGGCAAACACTGAAGCTTTCTTT	CASSPTGANTEAFF
-	TRBV5-1	-	TRBJ2-6	TGCGCCAGCAGCCCGCCGGAGGCCGGGGCCAACGTCCTGACTTTC	CASSPPEAGANVLTF
-	TRBV5-8	-	TRBJ2-7	TGTGCCAGCAGCTTGACTGCAGGGGGGATCTACGAGCAGTACTTC	CASSLTAGGIYEQYF
TRBD2	TRBV7-8	-	TRBJ2-1	TGTGCCAGCAGCTTAGGGCTAGCGGGGGGAGACAATGAGCAGTTCTTC	CASSLGLAGGDNEQFF
-	TRBV11-2	-	TRBJ2-1	TGTGCCAGCAGCTTAGAAGGGGGCTACAATGAGCAGTTCTTC	CASSLEGGYNEQFF
-	TRBV29-1	many	TRBJ2-7	TGCAGCGTTGAATTCCCTGCCGGCTACGAGCAGTACTTC	CSVEFPAGYEQYF